These 5 T cell receptor beta chains share one sample of origin, sequenced in a study of cytomegalovirus exposure and HLA in healthy donors. Primers included in the PCR were 60 Vbeta and 13 Jbeta primers. Repertoires were generated with immunoSEQ multiplex PCR, while TCRdb's copy carries only in-frame clones and drops some. The sample holds about 200,000 clones, 75% to 90% seen once. Specimen: PBMCs. These receptors were collected from a woman aged 40 to 50 in good health and CMV-seronegative.

This clone came up once. Mismatch with germline at one junction end may stem from a read error. This chain joins TRBV5-1 and TRBJ1-1, with D uncertain. This CDR3 comprises 12 residues. Germline V gives CDR1 SGHRS, CDR2 YFSETQ. For the CDR3, the DNA is TGCGCCAGCAGCTTGGGCGGGGTCGAGAGGATCTTT. It yields the protein CASSLGGVERIF.

The chain joins TRBV7-9 to TRBJ2-2; D may be TRBD1 (5 bases). The CDR3 loop spans 16 amino acids. The V gene lost 5 bases and the J gene lost 4 bases, with 17 bases spanning the gap. Germline values: CDR1 SEHNR, CDR2 FQNEAQ (reference sequence). The CDR3 is CASSKVAQGGTGELFF. In DNA form, the CDR3 reads TGTGCCAGCAGCAAGGTAGCCCAGGGTGGCACCGGGGAGCTGTTTTTT.

The DNA for the CDR3 is TGTGCCAGCGGCCAGCGGGAGGGCGTTTACAATGAGCAGTTCTTC. As protein: CASGQREGVYNEQFF. The rearrangement links TRBV6-5 to TRBJ2-1; 10 bases line up with TRBD2. CDR1 MNHEY and CDR2 SVGAGI come from the germline V gene. V lost 8 bases, J lost 4 bases, and 8 bases stayed unmatched. The CDR3 sequence is 15 residues long.

The rearrangement uses TRBV27 and TRBJ2-4; D gene unclear. Germline CDR1 MNHEY, CDR2 SMNVEV (reference sequence). Between the trimmed V and J ends, which lost 5 bases and 1 base, there was a span of 15 bases. The CDR3 length is 16 residues. In nucleotides, the CDR3 is TGTGCCAGCAGTAAAGAGTTTGGTGTGGCCAAAAACATTCAGTACTTC. This sequence encodes CASSKEFGVAKNIQYF.

The V call is TRBV2, the J call TRBJ2-2; the D gene is possibly TRBD1 (6 bases). The CDR3 sequence is 17 residues long. Looked up from germline, CDR1 is SNHLY and CDR2 is FYNNEI. V lost 7 bases, J lost 4 bases, and 22 bases lay in between. The CDR3 coding sequence is TGTGCCAGCACCCAAAGGCCTACAGGGTTCGGCACCGGGGAGCTGTTTTTT. Translating gives CASTQRPTGFGTGELFF.